The 22 T cell receptor beta chains below were found in one sample sequenced in a study of T cells in Graves' hyperthyroidism and ophthalmopathy. Researchers took RNA transcripts and amplified the TCR beta CDR3 regions from them. The HTBI primer set drove a first-round RT-PCR of the TCR CDR3. TCRdb recomputed calls from the multiplex PCR reads with MiXCR, one row per CDR3 protein. This table has about half a million distinct CDR3 sequences, roughly 25% appearing once. Sequenced: blood. Every receptor here comes from a young woman with Graves' ophthalmopathy.

The sample holds many counts of this clonotype. The chain carries TRBV6-1 and TRBJ1-1, with 9 bases that match TRBD1. This CDR3 spans 14 amino acids. The V and J ends lost 4 bases and 5 bases, in that order; junction bases with no gene match: 5. Germline V gene lookup returns CDR1 MNHNS and CDR2 SASEGT. In DNA form, the CDR3 reads TGTGCCAGCAGTGGACAGGGGGAAGGGACTGAAGCTTTCTTT. It encodes CASSGQGEGTEAFF.

This clonotype appeared once. The chain couples TRBV6-2 or TRBV6-3 to TRBJ1-5; possibly TRBD1 for D (6 bases). Germline V lookup: CDR1 MNHEY, CDR2 SVGEGT. The CDR3 length is 17 residues. V was cut by 6 bases and J by 0 bases, with 18 bases left in between. CDR3 region: CASRTGIGWFSNQPQHF. In DNA, the CDR3 is TGTGCCAGCAGGACAGGTATAGGATGGTTTAGCAATCAGCCCCAGCATTTT.

This clonotype was counted many times. This chain joins TRBV5-1 and TRBJ1-1; unclear D gene. CDR1 and CDR2 from the germline V gene are SGHRS and YFSETQ. This CDR3 has 13 residues. V was cut by 4 bases and J by 4 bases, with 11 bases left in between. CDR3: CASSPPAPTEAFF. The CDR3 DNA sequence: TGCGCCAGCAGCCCCCCTGCGCCCACTGAAGCTTTCTTT.

For this clonotype: One end of the junction varies from germline; a read error may be responsible. The rearrangement joins TRBV6-2 or TRBV6-3 to TRBJ2-2, with D possibly TRBD2 on 6 matching bases. The CDR3 has 18 residues. CDR1 and CDR2 from the germline V gene are MNHEY and SVGEGT. CDR3 DNA sequence: TGTGCCAGCAGTTACTCGAGAAGAGATGCTAGCGTCACCGGGGAGCTGTGTTTT. Its protein product is CASSYSRRDASVTGELCF.

The CDR3, as DNA: TGTGCCAGCAGTTACCGACAGGGGGCTTCGAACACTGAAGCTTTCTTT. It specifies CASSYRQGASNTEAFF. V usage is TRBV6-5 and J usage is TRBJ1-1, with 10 bases fitting TRBD1. Trimming at V came to 2 bases and at J to 1 base, leaving 4 bases not matched to a gene. The CDR3 totals 16 residues. Germline V gene data show CDR1 as MNHEY and CDR2 as SVGAGI.

A remark on this clonotype: This could be a read error, since a much larger clone is one nucleotide away. The rearrangement joins TRBV15 to TRBJ2-7; TRBD2 might be the D (5 bases). Trimming stripped 5 bases from V and 2 bases from J, with 13 bases between. The CDR3 loop spans 14 amino acids. Germline lookup yields CDR1 LNHNV and CDR2 YYDKDF (reference sequence). The CDR3 region has the DNA TGTGCCACCAGCCCAACAGCGGAACCCTACGAGCAGTACTTC. It is translated as CATSPTAEPYEQYF. Full variable domain (missing parts from reference TRBV15 and TRBJ2-7): DAMVIQNPRYQVTQFGKPVTLSCSQTLNHNVMYWYQQKSSQAPKLLFHYYDKDFNNEADTPDNFQSRRPNTSFCFLDIRSPGLGDTAMYLCATSPTAEPYEQYFGPGTRLTVT.

Many counts were recorded for this clonotype. The gene calls are TRBV12-5 and TRBJ1-1; no clear D gene. The CDR3 consists of 15 residues. V was pared by 1 base and J by 3 bases, with 12 bases between. CDR1 LGHNT and CDR2 FRNRAP come from the germline V gene. The CDR3 DNA is TGTGCTAGTGGTTTGGCCCCACTGGTGGACACTGAAGCTTTCTTT. Translation: CASGLAPLVDTEAFF. Based on the CDR3 plus reference TRBV12-5 and TRBJ1-1, the full variable domain is DARVTQTPRHKVTEMGQEVTMRCQPILGHNTVFWYRQTMMQGLELLAYFRNRAPLDDSGMPKDRFSAEMPDATLATLKIQPSEPRDSAVYFCASGLAPLVDTEAFFGQGTRLTVV.

This clonotype was detected ten times or more. The rearrangement uses TRBV2 and TRBJ2-2, with 12 bases that match TRBD2. J was trimmed by 4 bases and V by 4 bases; bases with no gene match: 4. Germline CDR1 and CDR2: SNHLY and FYNNEI. The CDR3 runs 16 residues. The CDR3 bases are TGTGCCAGCAGTGCCGAGACTAGCGGGGGCACCGGGGAGCTGTTTTTT. It translates to CASSAETSGGTGELFF.

This clonotype was counted at least ten times. The chain links TRBV28 to TRBJ1-6; TRBD1 agrees at 10 bases. V trimming: 4 bases; J trimming: 9 bases; junction bases outside the gene matches: 6. The CDR3 runs to 15 residues. Germline-derived CDR1 and CDR2 are MDHEN and SYDVKM. The chain's CDR3 is CASSSLDRGVSPLHF. CDR3 coding DNA: TGTGCCAGCAGTTCGTTGGACAGGGGGGTTTCACCCCTCCACTTT.

This clonotype was observed at least ten times. The V gene is TRBV12-3 or TRBV12-4, the J gene TRBJ1-5; no clear D. This CDR3 spans 13 amino acids. Trimming left V 2 bases short and J 5 bases short, with 7 bases between. The CDR3 loop reads CASSLIVDQPQHF. DNA of the CDR3: TGTGCCAGCAGTTTAATCGTCGATCAGCCCCAGCATTTT.

In DNA form, the CDR3 reads TGTGCCAGCGGGAGGGGGGTTGGCTACGAGCAGTACTTC. Protein product: CASGRGVGYEQYF. V usage is TRBV6-1 and J usage is TRBJ2-7, with a possible D match to TRBD2 (7 bases). CDR1 MNHNS and CDR2 SASEGT come from the germline V gene. The V end was cut by 8 bases, the J end by 3 bases, with 14 bases between. The CDR3 extends over 13 amino acids.

This clonotype was counted a few times. The chain recombines TRBV7-3 with TRBJ2-5, with TRBD2 as a possible D gene (6 bases). The CDR3 spans 15 residues. Trimming shortened V by 3 bases and J by 4 bases, and 15 bases separated the two germline ends. The germline gives CDR1 SGHTA, CDR2 FQGTGA. CDR3 in DNA: TGTGCCAGCAGCTTCGAAGGAGGGCGGGGAGAGACCCAGTACTTC. It specifies CASSFEGGRGETQYF.

V usage is TRBV6-5 and J usage is TRBJ1-2; unclear D gene. Germline loops: CDR1 MNHEY, CDR2 SVGAGI. V shed 2 bases and J shed 0 bases, with 10 bases lying between them. This CDR3 is 15 amino acids long. CDR3 residues: CASSYGPGANYGYTF. CDR3 bases: TGTGCCAGCAGTTACGGGCCGGGAGCTAACTATGGCTACACCTTC.

This chain links TRBV6-4 with TRBJ2-7; no definite D call. V was trimmed by 6 bases and J by 5 bases, leaving 14 bases between them. The CDR3 loop spans 13 amino acids. Germline-derived CDR1 and CDR2 are MRHNA and SNTAGT. CDR3 coding DNA: TGTGCCAGCAGCCCCTACATCGTGAACGAGCAGTACTTC. As protein: CASSPYIVNEQYF.

This clonotype was seen ten or more times. The chain carries TRBV27 and TRBJ1-3; TRBD1 might be the D (5 bases). V lost 6 bases, J lost 0 bases, and 12 bases lay in between. The V gene's germline CDR1 is MNHEY and CDR2 SMNVEV (reference sequence). This CDR3 is built from 15 residues. The CDR3 sequence is CASSRDRNSGNTIYF. CDR3 nucleotide sequence: TGTGCCAGCAGCAGGGACCGCAACTCTGGAAACACCATATATTTT.

The V and J genes are TRBV5-1 and TRBJ1-3, with a tentative D call TRBD1 (5 bases). Trimming pared 0 bases from V and 5 bases from J, leaving 12 bases between. Germline CDR1 SGHRS, CDR2 YFSETQ. The CDR3 totals 15 residues. In DNA form, the CDR3 reads TGCGCCAGCAGCTTGGCCGCAGGGCGCAGAAACACCATATATTTT. Its translation is CASSLAAGRRNTIYF.

This clonotype was detected ten times or more. V gene TRBV9 combines with J gene TRBJ1-2; 9 bases fit TRBD1. From germline, CDR1 is SGDLS and CDR2 YYNGEE. After removal of 3 bases from V and 4 bases from J, the junction contained 4 bases not matched to a gene. The CDR3 is 14 residues long. The CDR3 DNA sequence: TGTGCCAGCAGCGACAGGGGGCACAGCTATGGCTACACCTTC. It codes for CASSDRGHSYGYTF.

This clonotype has a count of ten or more. This chain connects TRBV24-1 to TRBJ1-5; tentative D call: TRBD1 (5 bases). CDR1 and CDR2 from the germline V gene are KGHDR and SFDVKD. The CDR3 totals 18 residues. The ends were cut back, 2 bases at V and 1 base at J, with 17 bases in the middle. The CDR3 loop reads CATSDSAGRGLSNQPQHF. CDR3 nucleotides: TGTGCCACCAGTGATTCGGCAGGCCGGGGGTTAAGCAATCAGCCCCAGCATTTT.

In this sample, this clonotype turned up many times. The chain couples TRBV30 to TRBJ2-5, with D perhaps matching TRBD1 (6 bases). There are 14 residues in the CDR3. Trimming left V 0 bases short and J 2 bases short, with 10 bases between. The germline V gene has CDR1 GTSNPN and CDR2 SVGIG (reference sequence). Here the CDR3 reads CAWSVDRTQETQYF. The CDR3 DNA follows: TGTGCCTGGAGTGTTGACAGGACACAAGAGACCCAGTACTTC.

J is TRBJ2-4 and V is TRBV2; 13 bases align to TRBD2. V was pared by 4 bases and J by 0 bases, with 12 bases of the junction left unmatched. This CDR3 is 20 amino acids long. CDR1 and CDR2 (germline): SNHLY, FYNNEI. This CDR3 reads CASSGGLGLAGELAKNIQYF. DNA for the CDR3: TGTGCCAGCAGTGGGGGACTTGGACTAGCGGGGGAACTAGCCAAAAACATTCAGTACTTC. The full variable domain, rest sourced from reference TRBV2 and TRBJ2-4, is EPEVTQTPSHQVTQMGQEVILRCVPISNHLYFYWYRQILGQKVEFLVSFYNNEISEKSEIFDDQFSVERPDGSNFTLKIRSTKLEDSAMYFCASSGGLGLAGELAKNIQYFGAGTRLSVL.

In its sample, this clonotype was seen many times. A much larger clone differs from this one at a single base, so this may be a read error. The chain has TRBV6-1 and TRBJ2-7; D gene unclear. Germline V gene lookup returns CDR1 MNHNS and CDR2 SASEGT. CDR3 length: 15 residues. Trimming removed 3 bases from V and 5 bases from J, with 17 bases in between. The CDR3 loop is CASSDERKAAHEQYF. CDR3 bases: TGTGCCAGCAGTGACGAGAGAAAAGCCGCCCACGAGCAGTACTTC.

V gene TRBV6-1 combines with J gene TRBJ1-2, with 7 nucleotides matching TRBD1. In germline, CDR1 is MNHNS, CDR2 SASEGT. The CDR3 covers 12 residues. The V segment lost 7 bases and the J segment 6 bases; nucleotides outside the gene matches: 5. The CDR3 region has the DNA TGTGCCAGCACTACGACAGGGAATGGCTACACCTTC. Its translation: CASTTTGNGYTF.